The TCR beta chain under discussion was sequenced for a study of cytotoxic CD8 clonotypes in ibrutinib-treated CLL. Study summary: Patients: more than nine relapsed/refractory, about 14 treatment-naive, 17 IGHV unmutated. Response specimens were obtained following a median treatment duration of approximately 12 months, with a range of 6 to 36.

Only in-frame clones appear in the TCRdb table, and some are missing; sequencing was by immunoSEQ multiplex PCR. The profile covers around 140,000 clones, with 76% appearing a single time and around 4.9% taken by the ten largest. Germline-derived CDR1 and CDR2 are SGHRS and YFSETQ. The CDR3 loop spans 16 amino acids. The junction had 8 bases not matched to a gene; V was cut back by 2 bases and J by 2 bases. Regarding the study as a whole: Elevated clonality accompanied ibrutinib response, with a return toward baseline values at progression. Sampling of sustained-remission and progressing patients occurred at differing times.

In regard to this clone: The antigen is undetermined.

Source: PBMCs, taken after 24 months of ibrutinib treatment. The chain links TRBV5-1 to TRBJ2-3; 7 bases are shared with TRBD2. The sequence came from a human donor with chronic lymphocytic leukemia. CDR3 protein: CASSFGTGGITDTQYF. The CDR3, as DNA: TGCGCCAGCAGCTTCGGTACGGGGGGAATCACAGATACGCAGTATTTT.